This passage covers 22 T cell receptor beta chains from one sample sequenced in a study of regulatory T cells in long-lasting Graves disease. Through Arm-PCR of CDR3 regions and iRepertoire HTBI primers, TCR beta libraries were built. TCRdb re-called the multiplex PCR reads with MiXCR, one entry per CDR3 protein. The sample consists of about 470,000 distinct CDR3 sequences, 20% to 25% of them appearing once. Stated time point: persistent/refractory GD, antithyroid drugs over 5 years with positive TRAb. RNA extracted from PBMCs served as the sequencing template. Sequences were derived from peripheral blood mononuclear cells (PBMCs), sampled when the disease was refractory, from a patient treated with antithyroid drugs. The receptor set was obtained from a female donor with Graves disease.

The sample holds a few counts of this clonotype. V is TRBV11-2 and J is TRBJ1-6, with D perhaps TRBD1 (6 bases). This CDR3 contains 20 residues. V lost 1 base and J 1 base, leaving 20 bases between the germline ends. The V gene's germline CDR1 is SGHAT and CDR2 FQNNGV. This CDR3 is CASSLGTGATVGSYNSPLHF. In nucleotides, the CDR3 is TGTGCCAGCAGCTTAGGTACGGGGGCGACAGTTGGGTCCTATAATTCACCCCTCCACTTT.

V and J are TRBV3-2 and TRBJ1-5. TRBV3-2 is a known pseudogene. The CDR3 is 17 amino acids. The CDR3 DNA reads as TGTGCCAGCAGTCTATCCTTGCTAAGGGATGGTCGTAGGCCCCAGCATTTT. It yields the protein CASSLSLLRDGRRPQHF.

This sequence joins TRBV19 and TRBJ2-2; 7 bases match TRBD2. In germline, CDR1 is LNHDA, CDR2 SQIVND (reference sequence). The CDR3 has 17 residues. Unmatched junction bases numbered 7, after V lost 3 bases and J lost 0 bases. CDR3 sequence: CASSIGQRDANTGELFF. The CDR3 DNA sequence: TGTGCCAGTAGTATCGGCCAGCGGGATGCGAACACCGGGGAGCTGTTTTTT. The full variable domain, in which reference TRBV19 and TRBJ2-2 provide the parts outside the CDR3, is DGGITQSPKYLFRKEGQNVTLSCEQNLNHDAMYWYRQDPGQGLRLIYYSQIVNDFQKGDIAEGYSVSREKKESFPLTVTSAQKNPTAFYLCASSIGQRDANTGELFFGEGSRLTVL.

This clonotype appeared many times. This chain links TRBV28 with TRBJ2-7; 8 nucleotides align to TRBD2. The germline CDR1 and CDR2 sequences are MDHEN and SYDVKM. The junction had 6 bases not matched to a gene; V was cut back by 6 bases and J by 2 bases. The CDR3 is 14 amino acids. CDR3 sequence reads: CASSHAGGTYEQYF. As DNA, the CDR3 is TGTGCCAGCAGCCATGCGGGGGGCACCTACGAGCAGTACTTC.

This clonotype has a count of ten or more. The chain uses TRBV20-1 and TRBJ2-5; the match to TRBD2 covers 12 bases. The CDR3 length is 15 residues. V lost 5 bases, J lost 5 bases, and 9 bases stayed unmatched. CDR1 DFQATT and CDR2 SNEGSKA come from the germline V gene (reference sequence). The CDR3 DNA reads as TGCAGTGCTTCTACACTAGCGGGGGGCGAGGAGACCCAGTACTTC. This sequence encodes CSASTLAGGEETQYF.

The chain couples TRBV19 to TRBJ1-1, with 7 bases aligning to TRBD1. Germline CDR1 reads LNHDA; CDR2 reads SQIVND (reference sequence). This CDR3 is 17 amino acids long. J gave up 0 bases and V 7 bases, and 14 bases lay outside the gene matches. The CDR3 spells CASTSPDRVFMNTEAFF. The CDR3 bases are TGTGCCAGTACCTCACCTGACAGGGTTTTTATGAACACTGAAGCTTTCTTT. The whole variable domain, remainder taken from reference TRBV19 and TRBJ1-1, is DGGITQSPKYLFRKEGQNVTLSCEQNLNHDAMYWYRQDPGQGLRLIYYSQIVNDFQKGDIAEGYSVSREKKESFPLTVTSAQKNPTAFYLCASTSPDRVFMNTEAFFGQGTRLTVV.

The chain uses TRBV7-9 and TRBJ1-4; no clear D gene. The CDR3 covers 17 residues. Germline CDR1 SEHNR, CDR2 FQNEAQ (reference sequence). Here the CDR3 reads CPSKPGVSIGANEKLFF. The CDR3 nucleotides are TGTCCTAGCAAACCCGGAGTCTCAATTGGGGCTAATGAAAAACTGTTTTTT.

On this clonotype: The junction and the germline gene differ at one end; a read error may be behind it. This rearrangement joins TRBV28 to TRBJ1-5, with TRBD1 matching over 7 bases. The germline CDR1 and CDR2 sequences are MDHEN and SYDVKM. The CDR3 extends over 14 amino acids. The CDR3 here is CANSSPRGAQSQHF. The CDR3 nucleotides read TGTGCCAACAGTTCCCCCAGGGGGGCTCAGTCCCAGCATTTT.

This clonotype was observed at least ten times. This chain joins TRBV7-3 and TRBJ2-5, with 11 bases that match TRBD1. The ends lost 5 bases at V and 5 bases at J; junction bases unmatched: 7. The CDR3 has 15 amino acids. Germline lookup yields CDR1 SGHTA and CDR2 FQGTGA. The CDR3 DNA follows: TGTGCCAGCAGCCGGACAGGGGGCGCAGAGGAGACCCAGTACTTC. Residues: CASSRTGGAEETQYF.

There are many counts of this clonotype. CDR3 DNA: TGTGCCAGCAGTCACTCCTACGAGCAGTACTTC. Translated, it gives CASSHSYEQYF. V gene TRBV28 combines with J gene TRBJ2-7; D gene uncertain. Per germline, CDR1 MDHEN and CDR2 SYDVKM. The CDR3 length is 11 residues. Deletions cut 5 bases from V and 0 bases from J, with 2 bases between.

This clonotype was seen ten or more times. The chain couples TRBV19 to TRBJ1-1; D is possibly TRBD1 (5 bases). Looked up from germline, CDR1 is LNHDA and CDR2 is SQIVND (reference sequence). CDR3 length equals 14 residues. The V end was cut by 8 bases, the J end by 1 base, with 14 bases between. This chain's CDR3 is CASGLDSRNTEAFF. The CDR3 nucleotides read TGTGCCAGTGGTCTAGACAGCCGGAACACTGAAGCTTTCTTT. Variable domain in full (rest from reference TRBV19 and TRBJ1-1): DGGITQSPKYLFRKEGQNVTLSCEQNLNHDAMYWYRQDPGQGLRLIYYSQIVNDFQKGDIAEGYSVSREKKESFPLTVTSAQKNPTAFYLCASGLDSRNTEAFFGQGTRLTVV.

This clonotype was seen repeatedly, ten times or more. V is TRBV12-3 or TRBV12-4 and J is TRBJ1-2; D not certain. The CDR3 has 14 residues. Trimming cost V 7 bases and J 4 bases, with 16 bases left between them. The CDR3 is CASTLGEGLYGYTF. The CDR3 DNA reads as TGTGCCAGCACCCTAGGCGAGGGTCTCTATGGCTACACCTTC.

The chain recombines TRBV7-9 with TRBJ2-4, with 9 bases matching TRBD1. Germline V gene sequence: CDR1 SEHNR, CDR2 FQNEAQ (reference sequence). The CDR3 contains 16 residues. The junction had 9 bases not matched to a gene; V was cut back by 5 bases and J by 4 bases. DNA for the CDR3: TGTGCCAGCAGCACAAACCCGGACAGGGGTAAAAACATTCAGTACTTC. Translated, it gives CASSTNPDRGKNIQYF.

The chain recombines TRBV10-3 with TRBJ1-5, with a tentative D call TRBD1 (6 bases). Between the trimmed V and J ends, which lost 7 bases and 3 bases, there was a span of 10 bases. This CDR3 region has 13 residues. CDR1 is ENHRY, CDR2 SYGVKD, per germline. The DNA for the CDR3 is TGTGCCATCAAGGGGGAAGCCAATCAGCCCCAGCATTTT. As protein: CAIKGEANQPQHF.

The J gene is TRBJ1-5, the V gene TRBV6-2 or TRBV6-3, with D unresolved. Trimming removed 7 bases at V and 1 base at J, with 17 bases between. Germline loops: CDR1 MNHEY, CDR2 SVGEGT. This CDR3 contains 16 residues. Here the CDR3 DNA reads TGTGCCAGCAATGAGGAGGACGCCGGGAGCAATCAGCCCCAGCATTTT. As protein: CASNEEDAGSNQPQHF.

At least ten counts were recorded for this clonotype. The rearrangement links TRBV28 to TRBJ2-5; TRBD2 is a possible D gene (6 bases). The CDR3 has 15 residues. Germline V gene sequence: CDR1 MDHEN, CDR2 SYDVKM. V was clipped by 1 base and J by 5 bases, with 14 bases between them. The CDR3 reads CASSLSPGGRETQYF. The DNA of the CDR3 is TGTGCCAGCAGTTTATCCCCCGGAGGGAGGGAGACCCAGTACTTC. The entire variable domain, with the rest obtained from reference TRBV28 and TRBJ2-5, is as follows: DVKVTQSSRYLVKRTGEKVFLECVQDMDHENMFWYRQDPGLGLRLIYFSYDVKMKEKGDIPEGYSVSREKKERFSLILESASTNQTSMYLCASSLSPGGRETQYFGPGTRLLVL.

This chain uses TRBV24-1 with TRBJ2-3; D gene uncertain. V was clipped by 0 bases and J by 2 bases, with 5 bases between them. This CDR3 has 14 amino acids. Germline V gene data show CDR1 as KGHDR and CDR2 as SFDVKD. The CDR3 DNA follows: TGTGCCACCAGTGATTTGGCGGCCACAGATACGCAGTATTTT. This translates into CATSDLAATDTQYF.

This clonotype was counted at least ten times. V usage is TRBV7-9 and J usage is TRBJ1-4; possibly TRBD1 for D (5 bases). Looked up from germline, CDR1 is SEHNR and CDR2 is FQNEAQ (reference sequence). V was cut by 3 bases and J by 2 bases, with 13 bases left in between. CDR3 size: 16 residues. The CDR3 DNA is TGTGCCAGCAGCTTGGGGGTTAGTGAGACTAATGAAAAACTGTTTTTT. As protein: CASSLGVSETNEKLFF.

This clonotype has more than one count but fewer than ten. The V call is TRBV3-1, the J call TRBJ1-5; D is unresolved. Germline CDR1 and CDR2: LGHDT and YNNKEL (reference sequence). Trimming pared 3 bases from V and 5 bases from J, leaving 8 bases between. The CDR3 spans 13 residues. This CDR3 reads CASSHQMDQPQHF. The CDR3 DNA follows: TGTGCCAGCAGCCATCAGATGGATCAGCCCCAGCATTTT. Looking up the rest from reference TRBV3-1 and TRBJ1-5 gives the full variable domain: DTAVSQTPKYLVTQMGNDKSIKCEQNLGHDTMYWYKQDSKKFLKIMFSYNNKELIINETVPNRFSPKSPDKAHLNLHINSLELGDSAVYFCASSHQMDQPQHFGDGTRLSIL.

V gene TRBV28 combines with J gene TRBJ2-1; no reliable D call. Germline CDR1 reads MDHEN; CDR2 reads SYDVKM. Trimming took 3 bases from V and 6 from J, leaving 6 bases between them. This CDR3 contains 12 residues. The CDR3 DNA reads TGTGCCAGCAGTTTTGGTCTCAATGAGCAGTTCTTC. Its protein product is CASSFGLNEQFF.

To note about this clonotype: A single base separates this from a much larger clone, so it may be a read error. The chain recombines TRBV6-1 with TRBJ2-5; 8 nucleotides line up with TRBD1. The CDR3 is 14 amino acids. Germline V CDR1 and CDR2: MNHNS, SASEGT. The CDR3 loop reads CASSLRTGRQTQCF. The CDR3 DNA sequence: TGTGCCAGCAGTCTACGGACAGGGCGGCAGACCCAGTGCTTC.

This clonotype was counted at least ten times. The chain has TRBV5-5 and TRBJ1-1, with 8 nucleotides matching TRBD1. Germline CDR1 is SGHKS and CDR2 is YYEKEE (reference sequence). V lost 4 bases to trimming and J lost 1 base; unmatched junction nucleotides: 6. The length of the CDR3 is 15 residues. The CDR3 DNA sequence: TGTGCCAGCAGCCTACTGACAGGGGCGAACACTGAAGCTTTCTTT. Translation: CASSLLTGANTEAFF.